These 3 T cell receptor beta chains originate from one sample sequenced in a study of PD-1 blockade in classical Hodgkin lymphoma. Relapse after autologous stem cell transplantation occurred in every patient, and brentuximab vedotin exposure varied. Generated by immunoSEQ multiplex PCR, the TCRdb table keeps only in-frame clones and is missing some. The table has approximately 30,000 clones, less than 90% seen once. The specimen was peripheral blood mononuclear cells (PBMCs), collected before the second cycle of nivolumab. Receptors were obtained from a human donor with classical Hodgkin lymphoma.

This clone has a handful of counts. This chain links TRBV7-9 with TRBJ2-3; 9 bases fit TRBD2. The CDR3 has 16 residues. J gave up 0 bases and V 1 base, and 2 bases lay outside the gene matches. Germline V CDR1 and CDR2: SEHNR, FQNEAQ (reference sequence). The CDR3 reads CASSLGLAGSTDTQYF. CDR3 coding DNA: TGTGCCAGCAGCTTAGGGCTAGCGGGGAGCACAGATACGCAGTATTTT.

The V call is TRBV7-9, the J call TRBJ2-3; D is possibly TRBD1 (6 bases). V was cut by 3 bases and J by 2 bases, with 9 bases left in between. Germline V gives CDR1 SEHNR, CDR2 FQNEAQ (reference sequence). This CDR3 spans 14 amino acids. CDR3 amino acids: CASSFGQPTDTQYF. The CDR3 DNA sequence: TGTGCCAGCAGCTTCGGACAGCCCACAGATACGCAGTATTTT.

This chain connects TRBV5-4 to TRBJ1-4, with 8 bases that match TRBD1. CDR1 is SGHNT, CDR2 YYREEE, per germline (reference sequence). The CDR3 totals 17 residues. Losses at the gene ends were 0 bases for V and 7 bases for J; bases not matched to a gene: 11. This CDR3 reads CASSLGGGRTGTEKLFF. The DNA of the CDR3 is TGTGCCAGCAGCTTGGGCGGGGGGAGGACAGGGACTGAAAAACTGTTTTTT.